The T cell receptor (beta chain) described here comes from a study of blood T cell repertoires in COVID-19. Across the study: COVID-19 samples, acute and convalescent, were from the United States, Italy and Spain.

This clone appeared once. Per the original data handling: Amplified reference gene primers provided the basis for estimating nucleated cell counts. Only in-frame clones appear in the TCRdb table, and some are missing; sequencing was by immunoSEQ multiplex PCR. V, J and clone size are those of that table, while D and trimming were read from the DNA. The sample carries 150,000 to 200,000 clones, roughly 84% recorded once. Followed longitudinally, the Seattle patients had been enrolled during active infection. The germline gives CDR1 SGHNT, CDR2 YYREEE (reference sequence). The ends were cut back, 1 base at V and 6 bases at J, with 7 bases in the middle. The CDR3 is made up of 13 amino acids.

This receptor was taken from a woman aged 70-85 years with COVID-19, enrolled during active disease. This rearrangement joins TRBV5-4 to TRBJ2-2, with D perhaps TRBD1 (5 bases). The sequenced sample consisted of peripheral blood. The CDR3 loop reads CASSLRGSGELFF. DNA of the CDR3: TGTGCCAGCAGCTTGAGGGGATCCGGGGAGCTGTTTTTT.